This T cell receptor beta chain was sequenced in a study of OX40 agonist ivuxolimab in advanced cancers. Produced via immunoSEQ multiplex PCR; TCRdb's table is partial and in-frame only. The repertoire holds 90,000 or so clones, roughly nine tenths seen once, with roughly 2.5% in the top ten. Trimming cost V 5 bases and J 7 bases; bases outside gene matches: 9. Germline V gene data show CDR1 as SGHRS and CDR2 as YFSETQ. The CDR3 is made up of 16 amino acids. The sample in question was CD4+ or CD8+ T cells sorted from blood, obtained in a trial of the OX40 agonist ivuxolimab. V gene TRBV5-1 combines with J gene TRBJ2-2; TRBD2 matches 12 bases. The source of this sequence is an adult with an advanced solid tumor such as melanoma, head and neck, liver or kidney cancer. The CDR3 sequence is CASRTPGLAGVGELFF. The CDR3 DNA reads as TGCGCCAGCAGAACCCCGGGACTAGCGGGCGTCGGGGAGCTGTTTTTT.